Below are 12 T cell receptor beta chains sequenced from a single sample in a study of read filtering for tumor transcriptome and immune sequencing. From roughly 390 ng of RNA, a library with molecular barcoded alpha/delta and beta/gamma adaptors was made. TCRdb redid the calling of the reads with MiXCR, one entry per CDR3 protein. The table records more than 20,000 distinct CDR3 sequences, under 25% of them present only once. The sequencing sample was made of a population of CD138-negative cells sorted from bone marrow. These receptors originate from a donor aged 40 or older with multiple myeloma.

This clonotype appeared many times. The chain has TRBV7-9 and TRBJ2-1; the match to TRBD2 covers 8 bases. Germline assignment: CDR1 SEHNR and CDR2 FQNEAQ (reference sequence). This CDR3 comprises 17 residues. Trimming at V came to 3 bases and at J to 3 bases, leaving 10 bases not matched to a gene. The CDR3 coding sequence is TGTGCCAGCAGCTTCCCCGGGACTAGAGGGGGCTACAATGAGCAGTTCTTC. Amino acid sequence: CASSFPGTRGGYNEQFF.

This clonotype was observed many times. The chain has TRBV7-9 and TRBJ2-1, with TRBD2 identical over 8 bases. The CDR3 covers 16 residues. Germline V gene data show CDR1 as SEHNR and CDR2 as FQNEAQ (reference sequence). With 5 bases clipped from V and 1 base from J, the junction kept 7 bases outside the gene matches. CDR3 sequence: CASSPPSGPSYNEQFF. The CDR3 nucleotides read TGTGCCAGCAGCCCCCCTAGCGGGCCTTCCTACAATGAGCAGTTCTTC. Full variable domain (missing parts from reference TRBV7-9 and TRBJ2-1): DTGVSQNPRHKITKRGQNVTFRCDPISEHNRLYWYRQTLGQGPEFLTYFQNEAQLEKSRLLSDRFSAERPKGSFSTLEIQRTEQGDSAMYLCASSPPSGPSYNEQFFGPGTRLTVL.

This clonotype has at least ten counts. The CDR3 DNA reads as TGCAGTGCGTCCGGGACGGAAGAGACCCAGTACTTC. It yields the protein CSASGTEETQYF. The chain links TRBV20-1 to TRBJ2-5; TRBD1 or TRBD2 may be the D gene (5 bases each). Trimming removed 6 bases at V and 3 bases at J, with 11 bases between. The CDR3 contains 12 residues. Germline values: CDR1 DFQATT, CDR2 SNEGSKA (reference sequence).

The rearrangement uses TRBV7-2 and TRBJ1-1; D gene uncertain. This CDR3 is 13 amino acids long. The V gene's germline CDR1 is SGHTA and CDR2 FQGNSA. Trimming left V 10 bases short and J 2 bases short, with 14 bases between. The CDR3 reads CATARSPNTEAFF. CDR3 bases: TGTGCCACAGCTCGGAGCCCTAACACTGAAGCTTTCTTT.

The CDR3 DNA reads as TGTGCCAGCAGCTTAGGGTTAGGAGAGCAGTACTTC. Protein product: CASSLGLGEQYF. This chain links TRBV7-9 with TRBJ2-7; D unresolved. Germline-derived CDR1 and CDR2 are SEHNR and FQNEAQ (reference sequence). Between the trimmed V and J ends, which lost 1 base and 7 bases, there was a span of 8 bases. The CDR3 length is 12 residues.

On this clonotype itself: In this CDR3 the conserved last residue, phenylalanine or tryptophan, is missing, so a read error is likely. The chain joins TRBV6-5 to TRBJ2-1; D is perhaps TRBD2 (6 bases). The CDR3 consists of 15 residues. Germline CDR1 MNHEY, CDR2 SVGAGI. Written as DNA, the CDR3 is TGTGCCAGCAGTTTGTGGGGGGACTCCTGCAATGAGCAGTTCCTC. Protein sequence: CASSLWGDSCNEQFL.

This clonotype was recorded many times. V is TRBV11-2 and J is TRBJ1-1; 8 bases align to TRBD1. Per germline, CDR1 SGHAT and CDR2 FQNNGV. The CDR3 loop spans 12 amino acids. V lost 5 bases and J lost 6; bases outside the gene matches: 2. In DNA form, the CDR3 reads TGTGCCAGCAGCCTGGGACAGGCTGAAGCTTTCTTT. Its protein is CASSLGQAEAFF.

This clonotype was counted between two and nine times. The V and J genes are TRBV27 and TRBJ1-5, with D maybe TRBD1 (6 bases). Trimming took off 3 bases at V and 1 base at J, with 13 bases between the two ends. CDR1 and CDR2 from the germline V gene are MNHEY and SMNVEV (reference sequence). The CDR3 is made up of 16 amino acids. In DNA, the CDR3 is TGTGCCAGCAGTTTCGGAGGGGGGCGAAGCAATCAGCCCCAGCATTTT. This translates into CASSFGGGRSNQPQHF.

There are many counts of this clonotype. This chain joins TRBV5-1 and TRBJ1-4; D ambiguous. This CDR3 contains 14 residues. V was trimmed by 4 bases and J by 5 bases, leaving 12 bases between them. Per the germline V gene, CDR1 is SGHRS and CDR2 is YFSETQ. The CDR3 sequence is CASSQDTVNEKLFF. The CDR3 DNA follows: TGCGCCAGCAGCCAGGATACCGTCAATGAAAAACTGTTTTTT.

This clonotype has ten or more counts. The chain uses TRBV28 and TRBJ1-2; possibly TRBD1 for D (5 bases). Per germline, CDR1 MDHEN and CDR2 SYDVKM. The CDR3 length is 12 residues. Trimming pared 3 bases from V and 7 bases from J, leaving 9 bases between. The CDR3 bases are TGTGCCAGCAGTTTGGGGCGGGCTGGCTACACCTTC. It specifies CASSLGRAGYTF.

This clonotype appeared a few times. A much bigger clone sits one base away, suggesting this may be a read error. Since no conserved phenylalanine or tryptophan closes the CDR3, a read error is the likely cause. The V gene is TRBV14, the J gene TRBJ2-1; D call uncertain. CDR3 length: 12 residues. Trimming stripped 1 base from V and 8 bases from J, with 6 bases between. The germline CDR1 and CDR2 sequences are SGHDN and FVKESK. CDR3: CASSQVGYEQFL. The CDR3 bases are TGTGCCAGCAGCCAAGTGGGATATGAGCAGTTCCTC.

The J gene is TRBJ2-7, the V gene TRBV5-5; D might be TRBD1 or TRBD2, each matching 5 bases. The CDR3 length is 14 residues. Germline CDR1 reads SGHKS; CDR2 reads YYEKEE (reference sequence). Between the trimmed V and J ends, which lost 3 bases and 1 base, there was a span of 11 bases. CDR3 bases: TGTGCCAGCAGCTCCAGAGGGGAATCCTACGAGCAGTACTTC. Translating it yields CASSSRGESYEQYF.